The 11 T cell receptor beta chains reported below all come from one sample, sequenced in a study of cytomegalovirus exposure and HLA in healthy donors. The PCR used 60 Vbeta and 13 Jbeta primers. Repertoires were generated with immunoSEQ multiplex PCR, while TCRdb's copy carries only in-frame clones and drops some. The table lists over 100,000 clones, 70% of them singletons. Sequencing was done on a sample of PBMCs. The receptors were gathered from a man aged 25-45 years in good health and CMV-seropositive.

The chain employs TRBV13 and TRBJ2-7; 9 bases line up with TRBD2. The V gene's germline CDR1 is PRHDT and CDR2 FYEKMQ (reference sequence). This CDR3 region has 15 residues. V was clipped by 5 bases and J by 4 bases; unmatched bases: 9. DNA of the CDR3: TGTGCCAGCAGCATGTATAGCGGGAGACGATACGAGCAGTACGTC. It specifies CASSMYSGRRYEQYV.

J is TRBJ1-4 and V is TRBV20-1; no definite D call. Germline lookup yields CDR1 DFQATT and CDR2 SNEGSKA (reference sequence). This CDR3 has 11 amino acids. V lost 5 bases, J lost 6 bases, and 7 bases lay in between. The CDR3 DNA reads TGCAGTGCTCAACTAGATGAAAAACTGTTTTTT. This gives the protein CSAQLDEKLFF.

This clone was observed a few times. V is TRBV5-1 and J is TRBJ1-1, with no clear D. This CDR3 is built from 15 residues. Germline V gives CDR1 SGHRS, CDR2 YFSETQ. V was pared by 1 base and J by 0 bases, with 10 bases between. CDR3 bases: TGCGCCAGCAGCTTGTCCAACGGTATGAACACTGAAGCTTTCTTT. It translates to CASSLSNGMNTEAFF. The whole variable domain, remainder taken from reference TRBV5-1 and TRBJ1-1, is KAGVTQTPRYLIKTRGQQVTLSCSPISGHRSVSWYQQTPGQGLQFLFEYFSETQRNKGNFPGRFSGRQFSNSRSEMNVSTLELGDSALYLCASSLSNGMNTEAFFGQGTRLTVV.

This clone was seen only a few times. V is TRBV12-5 and J is TRBJ1-1, with D possibly being TRBD1 (6 bases). The length of the CDR3 is 16 residues. The V gene's germline CDR1 is LGHNT and CDR2 FRNRAP. V lost 0 bases and J 4 bases, leaving 15 bases between the germline ends. The CDR3 DNA reads as TGTGCTAGTGGTTTGGTAGTGGGGGCGGCAGGCACTGAAGCTTTCTTT. It codes for CASGLVVGAAGTEAFF.

The chain links TRBV11-3 to TRBJ2-5, with TRBD1 matching over 7 bases. The CDR3 is made up of 15 amino acids. Germline CDR1 SGHNT, CDR2 YENEEA. The J segment lost 5 bases and the V segment lost 4 bases, leaving 10 bases of the junction unmatched. Here the CDR3 reads CASSYLSGGYETQYF. Here the CDR3 DNA reads TGTGCCAGCAGCTACTTATCAGGGGGATACGAGACCCAGTACTTC.

This rearrangement joins TRBV19 to TRBJ1-1, with 7 nucleotides matching TRBD1. V shed 7 bases and J 2 bases; nucleotides not matched to a gene: 10. The CDR3 is 15 amino acids. CDR1 and CDR2 from the germline V gene are LNHDA and SQIVND (reference sequence). The CDR3 loop reads CASKTGGGSNTEAFF. The CDR3 nucleotides are TGTGCCAGTAAGACAGGAGGGGGCAGTAACACTGAAGCTTTCTTT.

The table lists this clone with a few counts. This rearrangement joins TRBV18 to TRBJ2-5; 9 bases fit TRBD2. CDR3 length: 15 residues. After removal of 1 base from V and 7 bases from J, the junction contained 7 bases not matched to a gene. Per the germline V gene, CDR1 is KGHSH and CDR2 is LQKENI. The CDR3, as DNA: TGTGCCAGCTCACCACGCAGCGGGGGGTCCAGGACCCAGTACTTC. Its translation: CASSPRSGGSRTQYF.

V is TRBV9 and J is TRBJ2-3; 11 positions match TRBD2. CDR3 size: 14 residues. CDR1 SGDLS and CDR2 YYNGEE come from the germline V gene. J lost 3 bases, V lost 3 bases, and 0 bases had no gene match. CDR3 loop: CASSGLAGTDTQYF. CDR3 sequence (DNA): TGTGCCAGCAGCGGACTAGCGGGAACAGATACGCAGTATTTT.

The genes are TRBV14 and TRBJ1-6, with D possibly matching TRBD1 (5 bases). V was shortened by 4 bases and J by 7 bases, with 8 bases between the two germline ends. Per the germline V gene, CDR1 is SGHDN and CDR2 is FVKESK. The CDR3 extends over 13 amino acids. CDR3 sequence: CASSLQGNSPLHF. CDR3 DNA: TGTGCCAGCAGCCTTCAGGGCAATTCACCCCTCCACTTT.

This clone was counted once. The gene calls are TRBV9 and TRBJ2-2; 14 positions agree with TRBD2. With 2 bases clipped from V and 6 bases from J, the junction kept 6 bases outside the gene matches. Germline values: CDR1 SGDLS, CDR2 YYNGEE. The CDR3 has 17 amino acids. The CDR3 sequence is CASSVTGTSGSPGELFF. CDR3 in DNA: TGTGCCAGCAGCGTCACCGGGACTAGCGGGAGTCCCGGGGAGCTGTTTTTT.

The gene calls are TRBV27 and TRBJ1-1; a possible D gene is TRBD1 (5 bases). CDR3 length: 16 residues. Trimming took 4 bases from V and 0 from J, leaving 15 bases between them. Germline loops: CDR1 MNHEY, CDR2 SMNVEV (reference sequence). The CDR3 spells CASSSPGLSMNTEAFF. In DNA, the CDR3 is TGTGCCAGCAGTTCACCGGGACTGAGCATGAACACTGAAGCTTTCTTT.